The next 28 T cell receptor beta chains were all read from a single sample in a study of OX40 agonist ivuxolimab in advanced cancers. The assay was immunoSEQ multiplex PCR, and TCRdb's table has in-frame clones only and misses some. Here the sample spans 55,000 to 80,000 clones, approximately 86% being singletons. Sample: CD4+ or CD8+ T cells sorted from blood, taken in a trial of the OX40 agonist ivuxolimab. These receptors originate from an adult with an advanced solid tumor such as melanoma, head and neck, liver or kidney cancer.

The CDR3 nucleotides read TGTGCCAGTAGTCCCAAGCGAGATGAGCAGTTCTTC. Protein: CASSPKRDEQFF. This rearrangement joins TRBV19 to TRBJ2-1; D uncertain. The CDR3 spans 12 residues. Germline assignment: CDR1 LNHDA and CDR2 SQIVND (reference sequence). Trimming left V 5 bases short and J 8 bases short, with 10 bases between. Filled out from reference TRBV19 and TRBJ2-1, the complete variable domain reads DGGITQSPKYLFRKEGQNVTLSCEQNLNHDAMYWYRQDPGQGLRLIYYSQIVNDFQKGDIAEGYSVSREKKESFPLTVTSAQKNPTAFYLCASSPKRDEQFFGPGTRLTVL.

The gene calls are TRBV4-1 and TRBJ1-4; unclear D gene. Trimming left V 0 bases short and J 7 bases short, with 12 bases between. The CDR3 covers 15 residues. Germline V CDR1 and CDR2: MGHRA, YSYEKL. The CDR3 sequence: CASSQEGFSGEKLFF. The CDR3 nucleotides are TGCGCCAGCAGCCAAGAAGGATTCTCTGGTGAAAAACTGTTTTTT.

Only a few counts were recorded for this clone. The chain combines TRBV7-2 with TRBJ2-1; D remains unclear. Trimming took 2 bases from V and 2 from J, leaving 4 bases between them. The V gene's germline CDR1 is SGHTA and CDR2 FQGNSA. The CDR3 runs to 13 residues. CDR3 loop: CASSLIPYNEQFF. The CDR3 nucleotides read TGTGCCAGCAGCTTAATCCCCTACAATGAGCAGTTCTTC.

The chain combines TRBV28 with TRBJ2-7; 8 bases are shared with TRBD1. Trimming cost V 6 bases and J 7 bases; bases outside gene matches: 5. The CDR3 length is 12 residues. CDR1 MDHEN and CDR2 SYDVKM come from the germline V gene. CDR3 region: CASRGQAREQYF. The DNA for the CDR3 is TGTGCCAGCAGGGGACAGGCGAGGGAGCAGTACTTC.

The chain recombines TRBV2 with TRBJ2-3; the D gene is possibly TRBD1 (6 bases). Germline CDR1 reads SNHLY; CDR2 reads FYNNEI. V lost 7 bases, J lost 5 bases, and 16 bases lay in between. The CDR3 is 14 amino acids. The CDR3 protein is CASKQGRTGDTQYF. CDR3 coding DNA: TGTGCCAGCAAACAGGGTAGGACCGGAGATACGCAGTATTTT.

This chain connects TRBV9 to TRBJ1-4, with 8 bases matching TRBD1. CDR1 and CDR2 (germline): SGDLS, YYNGEE. The CDR3 loop spans 16 amino acids. V gave up 0 bases and J gave up 7 bases; unmatched junction bases: 8. CDR3 bases: TGTGCCAGCAGCGTAGCTCCCGGACAGGGTGGTGAAAAACTGTTTTTT. It codes for CASSVAPGQGGEKLFF. Together with reference TRBV9 and TRBJ1-4, the CDR3 gives the full variable domain: DSGVTQTPKHLITATGQRVTLRCSPRSGDLSVYWYQQSLDQGLQFLIQYYNGEERAKGNILERFSAQQFPDLHSELNLSSLELGDSALYFCASSVAPGQGGEKLFFGSGTQLSVL.

Only one count was recorded for this clone. The J gene is TRBJ2-5, the V gene TRBV5-1; D is unresolved. The V end lost 3 bases, the J end lost 1 base, and 10 bases lay between the germline ends. This CDR3 is 14 amino acids long. Germline CDR1 is SGHRS and CDR2 is YFSETQ. The chain's CDR3 is CASSYSVRQETQYF. The CDR3 bases are TGCGCCAGCAGCTATAGTGTCCGCCAAGAGACCCAGTACTTC. Complete variable domain (other parts from reference TRBV5-1 and TRBJ2-5): KAGVTQTPRYLIKTRGQQVTLSCSPISGHRSVSWYQQTPGQGLQFLFEYFSETQRNKGNFPGRFSGRQFSNSRSEMNVSTLELGDSALYLCASSYSVRQETQYFGPGTRLLVL.

V gene TRBV25-1 combines with J gene TRBJ1-6; D gene ambiguous. The V and J ends lost 3 bases and 14 bases respectively, with 11 bases between them. Per germline, CDR1 MGHDK and CDR2 SYGVNS. This CDR3 comprises 12 residues. CDR3 region: CASSDPLEALHF. CDR3 DNA: TGTGCCAGCAGTGACCCTCTGGAGGCCCTCCACTTT. The variable domain in full, completed from reference TRBV25-1 and TRBJ1-6, reads EADIYQTPRYLVIGTGKKITLECSQTMGHDKMYWYQQDPGMELHLIHYSYGVNSTEKGDLSSESTVSRIRTEHFPLTLESARPSHTSQYLCASSDPLEALHFGNGTRLTVT.

The rearrangement uses TRBV19 and TRBJ2-7; D might be TRBD2 (6 bases). The CDR3 is 15 amino acids. The V gene lost 11 bases and the J gene lost 7 bases, with 27 bases spanning the gap. Germline CDR1 is LNHDA and CDR2 is SQIVND (reference sequence). CDR3 sequence reads: CAVGDLAAGLREQYF. The CDR3 nucleotides are TGTGCCGTAGGGGACTTAGCGGCCGGACTCAGGGAGCAGTACTTC.

This chain links TRBV27 with TRBJ2-2; 10 positions match TRBD2. The CDR3 has 19 amino acids. V lost 5 bases to trimming and J lost 4 bases; unmatched junction nucleotides: 16. The germline CDR1 and CDR2 sequences are MNHEY and SMNVEV (reference sequence). The DNA of the CDR3 is TGTGCCAGCAGTCCAAGGTTCCTCCTAAAGCGGGAGGGCACCGGGGAGCTGTTTTTT. It yields the protein CASSPRFLLKREGTGELFF.

This clone has just a few counts. The chain employs TRBV4-1 and TRBJ1-2; D is uncertain. The length of the CDR3 is 12 residues. CDR1 is MGHRA, CDR2 YSYEKL, per germline. Between the trimmed V and J ends, which lost 1 base and 11 bases, there was a span of 11 bases. The CDR3: CASSQVGLLYTF. The CDR3 nucleotides are TGCGCCAGCAGCCAAGTAGGCCTTTTGTACACCTTC.

This clone occurred a few times. The chain joins TRBV6-5 to TRBJ2-1; 15 nucleotides line up with TRBD2. Germline CDR1 and CDR2: MNHEY and SVGAGI. Losses at the gene ends were 6 bases for V and 12 bases for J; bases not matched to a gene: 3. The CDR3 consists of 13 residues. DNA for the CDR3: TGTGCCAGCAGCCGGACTAGCGGGAGGGGGCAGTTCTTC. Amino acids: CASSRTSGRGQFF.

The table lists this clone with a count of one. The chain is built from TRBV5-1 and TRBJ1-2; D perhaps matches TRBD1 (5 bases). V lost 3 bases and J 8 bases, leaving 14 bases between the germline ends. CDR1 SGHRS and CDR2 YFSETQ come from the germline V gene. The CDR3 is made up of 13 amino acids. The CDR3 loop is CASSSSGTLGYTF. CDR3 DNA sequence: TGCGCCAGCAGCTCCTCCGGGACGTTAGGCTACACCTTC.

The rearrangement links TRBV28 to TRBJ2-1, with D perhaps matching TRBD2 (5 bases). CDR3 length: 17 amino acids. With 2 bases removed from V and 3 bases from J, the gap between germline ends came to 17 bases. The germline V gene has CDR1 MDHEN and CDR2 SYDVKM. CDR3 sequence: CASSLTTRETYYNEQFF. DNA of the CDR3: TGTGCCAGCAGTTTAACAACTAGGGAAACATACTACAATGAGCAGTTCTTC.

The J gene is TRBJ2-7, the V gene TRBV27, with a weak D call TRBD1 (6 bases). The germline V gene encodes CDR1 MNHEY and CDR2 SMNVEV (reference sequence). V was clipped by 0 bases and J by 1 base, with 16 bases between them. The CDR3 loop spans 17 amino acids. As DNA, the CDR3 is TGTGCCAGCAGTTTATCCTCCCGACGTAGGGGGTCCTACGAGCAGTACTTC. Its translation is CASSLSSRRRGSYEQYF.

The V and J genes are TRBV5-4 and TRBJ2-1; 9 nucleotides agree with TRBD1. Germline CDR1 SGHNT, CDR2 YYREEE (reference sequence). J was trimmed by 6 bases and V by 0 bases; bases with no gene match: 1. The CDR3 runs to 14 residues. The CDR3 DNA reads as TGTGCCAGCAGCTTGGCGACAGGGGGCAATGAGCAGTTCTTC. Encoded protein: CASSLATGGNEQFF.

This clone was counted between two and nine times. The chain uses TRBV9 and TRBJ2-3, with 8 nucleotides matching TRBD2. The CDR3 is made up of 14 amino acids. Looked up from germline, CDR1 is SGDLS and CDR2 is YYNGEE. J gave up 4 bases and V 2 bases, and 3 bases lay outside the gene matches. Here the CDR3 DNA reads TGTGCCAGCAGCGTCAGCGGGAGTTCAGATACGCAGTATTTT. This sequence encodes CASSVSGSSDTQYF. The full variable domain, with the rest looked up from reference TRBV9 and TRBJ2-3, is DSGVTQTPKHLITATGQRVTLRCSPRSGDLSVYWYQQSLDQGLQFLIQYYNGEERAKGNILERFSAQQFPDLHSELNLSSLELGDSALYFCASSVSGSSDTQYFGPGTRLTVL.

The chain employs TRBV5-1 and TRBJ2-7; possible D gene TRBD1, 5 bases. V was pared by 3 bases and J by 3 bases, with 13 bases between. The CDR3 is made up of 14 amino acids. The V gene's germline CDR1 is SGHRS and CDR2 YFSETQ. The CDR3 sequence is CASSSDTDHYEQYF. CDR3 coding DNA: TGCGCCAGCAGCTCGGACACGGACCACTACGAGCAGTACTTC.

V usage is TRBV11-2 and J usage is TRBJ2-7; 12 bases line up with TRBD1. V was clipped by 4 bases and J by 4 bases; unmatched bases: 5. This CDR3 has 15 amino acids. CDR1 is SGHAT and CDR2 is FQNNGV in the germline V gene. CDR3 loop: CASSSPGQGAYEQYF. The CDR3, as DNA: TGTGCCAGCAGCTCGCCGGGACAGGGGGCGTACGAGCAGTACTTC.

The rearrangement uses TRBV30 and TRBJ2-3; D not certain. CDR1 is GTSNPN and CDR2 is SVGIG in the germline V gene (reference sequence). Trimming cost V 2 bases and J 0 bases, with 3 bases left between them. The CDR3 length is 12 residues. CDR3 DNA sequence: TGTGCCTGGAGTAAGAGCACAGATACGCAGTATTTT. Translated, it gives CAWSKSTDTQYF. The full variable domain, completed using reference TRBV30 and TRBJ2-3, is SQTIHQWPATLVQPVGSPLSLECTVEGTSNPNLYWYRQAAGRGLQLLFYSVGIGQISSEVPQNLSASRPQDRQFILSSKKLLLSDSGFYLCAWSKSTDTQYFGPGTRLTVL.

The chain employs TRBV30 and TRBJ1-4; no clear D gene. The length of the CDR3 is 13 residues. With 4 bases removed from V and 8 bases from J, the gap between germline ends came to 14 bases. Germline V gives CDR1 GTSNPN, CDR2 SVGIG (reference sequence). DNA for the CDR3: TGTGCCTGGAAAATTCAGGCCACCGAAAAACTGTTTTTT. Its protein product is CAWKIQATEKLFF. Drawing the rest from reference TRBV30 and TRBJ1-4, the complete variable domain is SQTIHQWPATLVQPVGSPLSLECTVEGTSNPNLYWYRQAAGRGLQLLFYSVGIGQISSEVPQNLSASRPQDRQFILSSKKLLLSDSGFYLCAWKIQATEKLFFGSGTQLSVL.

The CDR3 protein is CASTKDRRNSPLHF. DNA for the CDR3: TGTGCCAGTACTAAAGACAGAAGAAATTCACCCCTCCACTTT. V is TRBV19 and J is TRBJ1-6; the D gene is possibly TRBD1 (5 bases). Trimming removed 7 bases from V and 7 bases from J, with 14 bases in between. Germline CDR1 reads LNHDA; CDR2 reads SQIVND (reference sequence). The length of the CDR3 is 14 residues.

This sequence joins TRBV7-6 and TRBJ1-6; D is ambiguous. Germline loops: CDR1 SGHVS, CDR2 FNYEAQ. The CDR3 has 15 residues. V shed 5 bases and J shed 7 bases, with 15 bases lying between them. CDR3 sequence (DNA): TGTGCCAGCAGCCTCGACCGGACGGGCAATTCACCCCTCCACTTT. It is translated as CASSLDRTGNSPLHF.

In its sample, this clone ranks as medium-sized. The V and J genes are TRBV5-1 and TRBJ2-2; D not certain. The CDR3 loop spans 13 amino acids. V lost 5 bases, J lost 6 bases, and 11 bases lay in between. Per the germline V gene, CDR1 is SGHRS and CDR2 is YFSETQ. In DNA, the CDR3 is TGCGCCAGCAGGAAAGTCATCCCCGGGGAGCTGTTTTTT. Its translation: CASRKVIPGELFF.

The genes are TRBV2 and TRBJ1-1; D is ambiguous. Trimming left V 8 bases short and J 2 bases short, with 9 bases between. Germline values: CDR1 SNHLY, CDR2 FYNNEI. The CDR3 totals 12 residues. CDR3 DNA: TGTGCCAGCGCTTGGAGAAACACTGAAGCTTTCTTT. Amino acid sequence: CASAWRNTEAFF.

The count of this clone is one. The CDR3 here is CSARSDREQYF. CDR3 coding DNA: TGCAGTGCTAGGTCCGATCGCGAGCAGTACTTC. The chain recombines TRBV20-1 with TRBJ2-7; the D is unclear. The CDR3 totals 11 residues. V was trimmed by 3 bases and J by 6 bases, leaving 9 bases between them. CDR1 and CDR2 (germline): DFQATT, SNEGSKA (reference sequence).

Concerning this clone: The sample carries other DNA sequences with the same CDR3. The chain combines TRBV7-8 with TRBJ1-1; D is unclear. Per the germline V gene, CDR1 is SGHVS and CDR2 is FQNEAQ. There are 13 residues in the CDR3. V gave up 1 base and J gave up 1 base, with 4 bases separating them. CDR3 sequence reads: CASSLGRNTEAFF. Written as DNA, the CDR3 is TGTGCCAGCAGCTTAGGTAGGAACACTGAAGCTTTCTTT.

This clone was picked up one time. The chain joins TRBV5-5 to TRBJ2-7, with D maybe TRBD1 (5 bases). The CDR3 loop spans 12 amino acids. Germline V gene sequence: CDR1 SGHKS, CDR2 YYEKEE (reference sequence). Trimming cost V 6 bases and J 1 base, with 8 bases left between them. The CDR3 region has the DNA TGTGCCAGCACCCAGGGTTCCTACGAGCAGTACTTC. Protein product: CASTQGSYEQYF. Looking up the rest from reference TRBV5-5 and TRBJ2-7 gives the full variable domain: DAGVTQSPTHLIKTRGQQVTLRCSPISGHKSVSWYQQVLGQGPQFIFQYYEKEERGRGNFPDRFSARQFPNYSSELNVNALLLGDSALYLCASTQGSYEQYFGPGTRLTVT.